The present T cell receptor (beta chain) was sequenced within a study of blood T cell repertoires in COVID-19. Whole-study context: Researchers got acute and convalescent COVID-19 samples from the United States, Italy and Spain. In each case, the material was cDNA or gDNA derived from T cells, B-cell-depleted T cells, or PBMCs.

Trimming pared 2 bases from V and 6 bases from J, leaving 10 bases between. The CDR3 is 13 amino acids. Germline loops: CDR1 KGHSH, CDR2 LQKENI. The table came from immunoSEQ multiplex PCR; TCRdb's copy has only in-frame clones and leaves some out. The profile covers around 190,000 clones, with about 90% appearing a single time and roughly 9% taken by the ten largest. What was sequenced was PBMCs or T cells enriched from blood (not recorded which). The rearrangement joins TRBV18 to TRBJ1-1; D uncertain. The receptor was derived from a woman between 18 and 30 years old who had recovered from COVID-19. CDR3 nucleotide sequence: TGTGCCAGCTCACCAGGCCCCGAAGCTGAAGCTTTCTTT. The encoded protein is CASSPGPEAEAFF.